A selection of T cell receptor beta chains follows, all from one sample in a study of cytomegalovirus exposure and HLA in healthy donors. Sequenced by immunoSEQ multiplex PCR; TCRdb stores in-frame clones only, minus some. In the table there are over 200,000 clones, about 90% of which are singletons. Source material: PBMCs. The receptors here all came from a woman aged 25 to 39 in good health and CMV-seronegative. Each CDR3 is given with its conserved first and last residue. A D gene is named only where the DNA matches it firmly. For some rows the clone size is stated as once, few or many, or as a class when expanded; others skip it.

D gene	V gene	J gene	clone size	CDR3 protein	CDR3 DNA
.	TRBV20-1	TRBJ2-7	many	CSARRFYEQYF	TGCAGTGCTAGGCGGTTCTACGAGCAGTACTTC
TRBD2	TRBV7-2	TRBJ2-7	.	CASSTGLAGGNEQYF	TGTGCCAGCAGCACGGGACTAGCGGGAGGTAACGAGCAGTACTTC
TRBD2	TRBV7-9	TRBJ2-7	.	CASSPQSGMGEQYF	TGTGCCAGCAGCCCGCAAAGCGGGATGGGCGAGCAGTACTTC
.	TRBV4-2	TRBJ2-2	.	CASSPETAGTPYTGELFF	TGTGCCAGCAGCCCCGAAACCGCCGGGACACCCTACACCGGGGAGCTGTTTTTT
.	TRBV28	TRBJ1-5	.	CASSTSGSHSNQPQHF	TGTGCCAGCAGTACCTCAGGGTCCCATAGCAATCAGCCCCAGCATTTT
TRBD1	TRBV19	TRBJ1-1	.	CASRIWGQGGEAFF	TGTGCCAGTCGAATTTGGGGACAGGGCGGTGAAGCTTTCTTT
TRBD2	TRBV4-1	TRBJ2-7	.	CASSLGTSGAYEQYF	TGCGCCAGCAGCCTAGGGACTAGCGGAGCCTACGAGCAGTACTTC
.	TRBV6-1	TRBJ2-3	few	CASSEGVTDTQYF	TGTGCCAGCAGTGAGGGCGTCACAGATACGCAGTATTTT
.	TRBV7-8	TRBJ2-6	.	CASSTPISYGVEANVLTF	TGTGCCAGCAGCACCCCGATATCCTATGGGGTGGAGGCCAACGTCCTGACTTTC
.	TRBV28	TRBJ2-5	.	CASSTRNSPETQYF	TGTGCCAGCAGCACTAGGAATTCCCCTGAGACCCAGTACTTC
TRBD1	TRBV19	TRBJ1-1	.	CASSTGGSTEAFF	TGTGCCAGTAGTACAGGGGGCTCCACTGAAGCTTTCTTT
.	TRBV4-1	TRBJ2-7	.	CASSQYGSRTYEQYF	TGCGCCAGCAGCCAATACGGGAGTCGCACCTACGAGCAGTACTTC
TRBD1	TRBV19	TRBJ1-5	.	CASSMYLPGQGHIYSNQPQHF	TGTGCCAGTAGTATGTACCTCCCCGGACAGGGGCACATCTATAGCAATCAGCCCCAGCATTTT
.	TRBV21-1	TRBJ2-3	few	CASSKRAGGPDTQYF	TGTGCCAGCAGCAAACGAGCGGGAGGGCCAGATACGCAGTATTTT